The rows below give T cell receptor beta chains drawn from one sample of a study of regulatory T cells in long-lasting Graves disease. TCRdb reprocessed the multiplex PCR reads via MiXCR and lists one record per CDR3 protein. The sample includes about 460,000 distinct CDR3 sequences, 14% seen only once; the top ten take approximately 15%. These sequences were also reported in another study, on T cells in Graves' hyperthyroidism and ophthalmopathy.

Sequences were derived from peripheral blood mononuclear cells (PBMCs), sampled at new diagnosis, from a patient treated with antithyroid drugs. All receptors derive from a woman aged 50 to 60 with Graves disease. CDR3s include the opening cysteine and the closing phenylalanine or tryptophan. A D gene is named only where the DNA matches it firmly.

V gene,D gene,J gene,CDR3 protein
TRBV28,.,TRBJ2-2,CASSLVRPNTGELFF
TRBV19,TRBD1,TRBJ1-2,CASSPWTGRNYGYTF
TRBV20-1,.,TRBJ2-5,CSGAPVGSGTQYF
TRBV2,.,TRBJ2-1,CASSVLAGRSYNEQFF
TRBV28,.,TRBJ2-2,CASSLGQTRWAGELFF
TRBV27,.,TRBJ1-5,CASSLFFSNQPQHF
TRBV6-1,TRBD2,TRBJ2-1,CASMSAGDTNEQFF
TRBV29-1,.,TRBJ2-1,CSVPGWRDYGEQFF
TRBV11-2,TRBD2,TRBJ2-7,CASSSPAGISYEQYF
TRBV5-6,TRBD2,TRBJ2-5,CASSPPSGSEETQYF
TRBV6-5,.,TRBJ2-7,CASSYRGSSYEQYF
TRBV5-1,.,TRBJ2-3,CASRAASTSTDTQYF
TRBV28,.,TRBJ2-7,CASSWTTYEQYF
TRBV6-1,.,TRBJ1-4,CASRNRLGGPTNEKLFF
TRBV29-1,.,TRBJ1-1,CSAVNSWGNTEAFF
TRBV12-5,TRBD1,TRBJ1-2,CASGTSHQGDYGYTF
TRBV28,TRBD2,TRBJ2-4,CATLAGENIQYF
TRBV19,TRBD1,TRBJ1-1,CATPPDRANTEAFF
TRBV27,TRBD2,TRBJ2-3,CASSLWGLAGGPSTDTQYF
TRBV7-3,.,TRBJ2-3,CASSLNWRGGSTDTQYF
TRBV7-9,TRBD1,TRBJ1-1,CASSLTGQGDEAFF
TRBV3-1,TRBD2,TRBJ2-2,CASSQDYLAGVAGELFF
TRBV11-2,TRBD2,TRBJ2-3,CASSLIRGLAGGGDTQYF
TRBV28,TRBD1,TRBJ2-1,CASSLNDRTGANNEQFF
TRBV18,.,TRBJ2-2,CASSPRTVTGELFF
TRBV12-3/TRBV12-4,.,TRBJ1-1,CASSFVGRNTEAFF
TRBV5-1,TRBD1,TRBJ2-7,CASSLGSYGQGAYEQYF
TRBV7-2,.,TRBJ1-3,CASSLGAVRGNTIYF
TRBV4-1,.,TRBJ2-3,CASSLPGTASTDTQYF
TRBV2,.,TRBJ1-1,CASRGDKSEAFF
TRBV28,TRBD1,TRBJ2-3,CASSPPPGQHTDTQYF
TRBV5-1,.,TRBJ1-2,CASSSTGPGGYTF
TRBV2,.,TRBJ2-1,CASSEGSYNEQFF
TRBV5-1,TRBD1,TRBJ2-1,CASSLEGTGALNEQFF
TRBV18,.,TRBJ1-1,CASSRVQTEAFF
TRBV19,.,TRBJ2-1,CASSSSGTKSYNEQFF
TRBV3-1,.,TRBJ1-1,CASSHSDRNTEAFF
TRBV11-1,.,TRBJ2-6,CASSSRPFSGANVLTF
TRBV5-1,.,TRBJ2-1,CASSLAGPAEQFF
TRBV2,TRBD2,TRBJ2-2,CASRGTSGGVTGELFF
TRBV2,TRBD2,TRBJ2-5,CASSAEGLAAYLGSETQYF
TRBV5-6,TRBD1,TRBJ2-3,CASRRTGLQGDTQYF
TRBV6-5,.,TRBJ2-2,CASSYSHANTGELFF
TRBV7-9,TRBD2,TRBJ2-7,CASSLMTSGRVDEQYF
TRBV24-1,.,TRBJ2-1,CATSGPDGYNEQFF
TRBV6-1,.,TRBJ1-5,CASSRDRSNQPQHF
TRBV3-1,.,TRBJ1-2,CASSQDAGAGYGYTF
TRBV30,TRBD1,TRBJ1-1,CAWSVLDREGTEAFF
TRBV12-3/TRBV12-4,TRBD1,TRBJ1-5,CASRRQGDSNQPQHF
TRBV28,.,TRBJ2-1,CASSLGWGNNEQFF
TRBV2,TRBD1,TRBJ2-1,CASSEVRGPHYNEQFF
TRBV20-1,.,TRBJ1-5,CSARTMRSVSNQPQHF
TRBV5-1,TRBD1,TRBJ2-1,CASSRTGTGTYNEQFF
TRBV2,TRBD2,TRBJ2-7,CAGSEAGLAISSYEQYF